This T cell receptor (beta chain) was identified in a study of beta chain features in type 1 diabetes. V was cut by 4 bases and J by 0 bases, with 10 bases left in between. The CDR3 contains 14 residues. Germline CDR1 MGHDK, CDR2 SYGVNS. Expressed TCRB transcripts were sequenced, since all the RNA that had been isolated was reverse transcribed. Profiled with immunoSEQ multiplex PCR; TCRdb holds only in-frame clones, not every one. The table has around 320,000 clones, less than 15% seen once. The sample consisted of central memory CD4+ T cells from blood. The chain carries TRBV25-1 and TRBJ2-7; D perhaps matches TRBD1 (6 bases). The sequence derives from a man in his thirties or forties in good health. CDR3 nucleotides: TGTGCCAGCAGTGCCTCAGGGGCCTCCTACGAGCAGTACTTC. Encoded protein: CASSASGASYEQYF.